This T cell receptor beta chain was identified in a study of cytomegalovirus exposure and HLA in healthy donors. Overall study context: An analysis done earlier identified about 100 million unique TCR beta sequences from about 179 million T cells. An early release of data contained some 80 million unique TCRs, which came from HLA-typed donors. The study, taken as a whole, reports: TCR beta sequences reportedly predicted most subjects' HLA-A and HLA-B alleles accurately.

Researchers ran the PCR with 60 Vbeta and 13 Jbeta primers. Assay: immunoSEQ multiplex PCR; the TCRdb copy retains only in-frame clones and omits some. This sample's table reports about 200,000 clones. There are 12 residues in the CDR3. The germline V and J ends were trimmed by 5 bases and 4 bases, with 12 bases remaining between them. The germline CDR1 and CDR2 sequences are SQVTM and ANQGSEA. Details on this clone: Antigen unknown.

The chain recombines TRBV29-1 with TRBJ2-7; D is perhaps TRBD2 (5 bases). The receptor was isolated from a girl aged 2 to 10 in good health and CMV-seropositive. The sample taken for sequencing was PBMCs. CDR3 nucleotides: TGCAGCGTTTGGGCGGGTTTATACGAGCAGTACTTC. Translation: CSVWAGLYEQYF.